This is a list of T cell receptor beta chains from one sample in a study of blood T cell repertoires in COVID-19. Data came from immunoSEQ multiplex PCR; TCRdb stores just in-frame clones and leaves some out. This sample carries roughly 130,000 clones, around 83% of them seen once, and the ten largest clones take around 15%. Sample: peripheral blood. These receptors all stem from a woman in her forties or fifties with acute or convalescent COVID-19. The CDR3 runs from the conserved cysteine through the conserved F or W. A D gene is named only where the DNA matches it firmly. Not every row has a clone size; where given, it reads once, few, many or a size class.

size | J | D | V | CDR3 | DNA
NA | TRBJ2-3 | TRBD2 | TRBV28 | CASSFLGWGGMARTDTQYF | TGTGCCAGCAGTTTCTTAGGTTGGGGAGGGATGGCCCGTACAGATACGCAGTATTTT
once | TRBJ1-4 | NA | TRBV24-1 | CATSDSQKLFF | TGTGCCACCAGTGACTCTCAAAAACTGTTTTTT
NA | TRBJ1-1 | NA | TRBV30 | CAWSVGGWAEAFF | TGTGCCTGGAGTGTCGGGGGGTGGGCTGAAGCTTTCTTT
once | TRBJ1-5 | NA | TRBV2 | CASSERVQPQHF | TGTGCCAGCAGCGAGAGGGTTCAGCCCCAGCATTTT
NA | TRBJ1-1 | TRBD1 | TRBV7-6 | CASSLEDRAGNEAFF | TGTGCCAGCAGCTTAGAGGACAGGGCCGGTAATGAAGCTTTCTTT
NA | TRBJ1-3 | NA | TRBV6-5 | CASRVGGGNTIYF | TGTGCCAGCAGGGTCGGGGGAGGAAACACCATATATTTT
NA | TRBJ2-3 | NA | TRBV7-2 | CASSLELATDTQYF | TGTGCCAGCAGCTTAGAGTTAGCGACAGATACGCAGTATTTT
few | TRBJ2-3 | TRBD2 | TRBV9 | CASSPGLAGAVTDTQYF | TGTGCCAGCAGCCCGGGACTAGCGGGGGCCGTTACAGATACGCAGTATTTT
NA | TRBJ2-1 | NA | TRBV28 | CASWGLLNREQFF | TGTGCCAGCTGGGGACTCCTTAACAGGGAGCAGTTCTTC
NA | TRBJ1-1 | NA | TRBV5-5 | CASTGHVNTEAFF | TGTGCCAGCACCGGACATGTGAACACTGAAGCTTTCTTT
NA | TRBJ1-2 | NA | TRBV19 | CASSEQTRGRGYTF | TGTGCCAGTAGTGAACAAACCAGAGGTCGTGGCTACACCTTC
NA | TRBJ1-5 | NA | TRBV30 | CAWSRKDRLNQPQHF | TGTGCCTGGAGTCGAAAGGACAGACTCAATCAGCCCCAGCATTTT
NA | TRBJ2-2 | TRBD2 | TRBV7-2 | CASSPTLAGGNTGELFF | TGTGCCAGCAGCCCGACGCTAGCGGGTGGGAACACCGGGGAGCTGTTTTTT
few | TRBJ1-5 | TRBD1 | TRBV18 | CASSPNTGGDQPQHF | TGTGCCAGCTCACCTAATACAGGGGGGGATCAGCCCCAGCATTTT
NA | TRBJ1-4 | TRBD1 | TRBV6-5 | CASSYSRGRNEKLFF | TGTGCCAGCAGTTACTCTAGGGGGCGGAATGAAAAACTGTTTTTT
once | TRBJ1-6 | TRBD1 | TRBV3-1/TRBV3-2 | CASSPGTANNYNSPLHF | TGTGCCAGCAGCCCCGGGACAGCCAACAATTATAATTCACCCCTCCACTTT
NA | TRBJ1-1 | TRBD1 | TRBV5-1 | CARTGRSTEAFF | TGCGCCAGGACAGGGCGGAGTACTGAAGCTTTCTTT
NA | TRBJ1-1 | NA | TRBV2 | CASSESGFAEAFF | TGTGCCAGCAGTGAATCCGGGTTCGCTGAAGCTTTCTTT
NA | TRBJ1-6 | TRBD1 | TRBV5-1 | CASSLVGTDNSPLHF | TGCGCCAGCAGCTTGGTTGGGACAGATAATTCACCCCTCCACTTT
once | TRBJ1-2 | NA | TRBV6-1 | CASSAIAVGGSNYGYTF | TGTGCCAGCAGTGCCATAGCCGTAGGGGGATCTAACTATGGCTACACCTTC
NA | TRBJ2-3 | NA | TRBV29-1 | CSGKGGSDTQYF | TGCAGCGGGAAGGGAGGATCAGATACGCAGTATTTT
once | TRBJ1-6 | NA | TRBV5-1 | CASSLGDTVNSPLHF | TGCGCCAGCAGCTTGGGGGACACTGTTAATTCACCCCTCCACTTT
NA | TRBJ2-3 | TRBD2 | TRBV4-2 | CASSQDLPRLGGGARDTQYF | TGTGCCAGCAGCCAAGATCTGCCCCGTTTGGGCGGGGGGGCTAGAGATACGCAGTATTTT
NA | TRBJ1-3 | NA | TRBV6-1 | CASRQGRLSGNTIYF | TGTGCCAGCAGGCAGGGTCGCCTCTCTGGAAACACCATATATTTT
NA | TRBJ1-4 | TRBD1 | TRBV2 | CASIRTGGNEKLFF | TGTGCCAGCATCCGAACAGGGGGGAATGAAAAACTGTTTTTT
NA | TRBJ2-5 | NA | TRBV12-3/TRBV12-4 | CASSRGTQETQYF | TGTGCCAGCAGTAGGGGAACCCAAGAGACCCAGTACTTC
NA | TRBJ1-4 | TRBD1 | TRBV7-8 | CASSLDRGHEKLFF | TGTGCCAGCAGCCTCGACAGGGGGCATGAAAAACTGTTTTTT
NA | TRBJ1-5 | TRBD1 | TRBV28 | CASSPYSTGDRVYQPQHF | TGTGCCAGCAGTCCCTACTCCACCGGGGACAGGGTCTACCAGCCCCAGCATTTT
few | TRBJ2-7 | TRBD1 | TRBV28 | CASSLSRGIDRGSYEQYF | TGTGCCAGCAGTTTGAGTAGGGGAATAGACAGGGGCTCCTACGAGCAGTACTTC
NA | TRBJ2-4 | TRBD1 | TRBV11-3 | CASSSGGSKNIQYF | TGTGCCAGCAGCTCAGGGGGCTCCAAAAACATTCAGTACTTC
NA | TRBJ2-7 | NA | TRBV12-3/TRBV12-4 | CASSTNYEQYF | TGTGCCAGCAGTACTAACTACGAGCAGTACTTC
NA | TRBJ2-1 | TRBD1 | TRBV9 | CASSGGQAVEIYNEQFF | TGTGCCAGCAGCGGAGGACAGGCTGTCGAAATTTACAATGAGCAGTTCTTC
NA | TRBJ2-3 | NA | TRBV5-6 | CASSPSTDTQYF | TGTGCCAGCAGCCCCTCCACAGATACGCAGTATTTT
few | TRBJ2-3 | TRBD2 | TRBV4-1 | CASSQRLAGATDTQYF | TGCGCCAGCAGCCAGAGACTAGCGGGAGCCACAGATACGCAGTATTTT
NA | TRBJ1-2 | NA | TRBV9 | CATTYDGYTF | TGTGCCACCACTTACGATGGCTACACCTTC
once | TRBJ1-4 | NA | TRBV5-1 | CASSSGRSDGSSNEKLFF | TGCGCCAGCAGCTCCGGGAGGTCAGATGGGTCTTCTAATGAAAAACTGTTTTTT
NA | TRBJ1-6 | TRBD1 | TRBV7-6 | CASSQTPGGSPLHF | TGTGCCAGCAGCCAGACCCCAGGGGGTTCACCCCTCCACTTT
NA | TRBJ1-1 | NA | TRBV12-3/TRBV12-4 | CASSLTGFTEAFF | TGTGCCAGCAGCCTCACGGGGTTCACTGAAGCTTTCTTT
few | TRBJ2-1 | NA | TRBV3-1/TRBV3-2 | CASSYGQTVNPFF | TGTGCCAGCAGCTATGGACAGACAGTAAATCCGTTCTTC
NA | TRBJ1-5 | NA | TRBV5-8 | CASSFFTGQGGNQPQHF | TGTGCCAGCAGCTTTTTTACGGGACAAGGGGGCAATCAGCCCCAGCATTTT
NA | TRBJ2-3 | TRBD2 | TRBV5-1 | CASSLGTSDFSDTQYF | TGCGCCAGCAGCTTGGGGACTAGCGATTTCTCGGATACGCAGTATTTT
NA | TRBJ1-2 | TRBD1 | TRBV5-8 | CASSLFSISDRAYGYTF | TGTGCCAGCAGCCTTTTCTCCATTTCGGACAGGGCTTATGGCTACACCTTC
NA | TRBJ1-4 | TRBD1 | TRBV7-9 | CASSPTGGNEKLFF | TGTGCCAGCAGCCCGACAGGGGGGAATGAAAAACTGTTTTTT
few | TRBJ2-2 | NA | TRBV14 | CASSQGTLTGELFF | TGTGCCAGCAGCCAAGGGACACTCACCGGGGAGCTGTTTTTT
NA | TRBJ2-1 | TRBD2 | TRBV7-8 | CASSVTGTSGVLSYNEQFF | TGTGCCAGCAGCGTCACCGGGACTAGCGGGGTCCTCTCCTACAATGAGCAGTTCTTC
NA | TRBJ2-7 | NA | TRBV3-1/TRBV3-2 | CASSQDGGAVGEQYF | TGTGCCAGCAGCCAAGATGGGGGGGCGGTAGGCGAGCAGTACTTC
few | TRBJ1-2 | NA | TRBV14 | CASSKQKGYGYTF | TGTGCCAGCAGCAAACAGAAAGGCTATGGCTACACCTTC
NA | TRBJ1-4 | TRBD1 | TRBV6-5 | CASSSTGAANEKLFF | TGTGCCAGCAGTTCCACAGGGGCAGCTAATGAAAAACTGTTTTTT
once | TRBJ2-2 | TRBD1 | TRBV2 | CASSGQGTGELFF | TGTGCCAGCAGCGGACAGGGCACCGGGGAGCTGTTTTTT
NA | TRBJ2-3 | TRBD2 | TRBV11-2 | CASSLERVRTSGGADTQYF | TGTGCCAGCAGCTTAGAAAGGGTTCGGACTAGCGGGGGTGCAGATACGCAGTATTTT
NA | TRBJ2-1 | TRBD2 | TRBV4-1 | CASSQGATGGTYNEQFF | TGCGCCAGCAGCCAAGGGGCGACGGGGGGAACCTACAATGAGCAGTTCTTC
NA | TRBJ1-2 | TRBD1 | TRBV7-8 | CASSLVGTVDYGYTF | TGTGCCAGCAGCCTAGTCGGGACAGTGGACTATGGCTACACCTTC
few | TRBJ1-3 | NA | TRBV6-1 | CASSEDGQNPGNTIYF | TGTGCCAGCAGTGAAGATGGCCAGAACCCTGGAAACACCATATATTTT
NA | TRBJ2-2 | TRBD1 | TRBV19 | CASSMGTGDAGELFF | TGTGCCAGTAGTATGGGGACAGGGGACGCCGGGGAGCTGTTTTTT
NA | TRBJ1-1 | TRBD1 | TRBV7-2 | CASSPVGTGEAFF | TGTGCCAGCAGCCCTGTTGGGACAGGGGAAGCTTTCTTT
NA | TRBJ1-6 | NA | TRBV28 | CASSSPTVVNSPLHF | TGTGCCAGCAGTTCCCCGACAGTAGTAAATTCACCCCTCCACTTT